Listed below are T cell receptor beta chains from one sample, sequenced in a study of Graves' ophthalmopathy and Graves' hyperthyroidism. TCRdb redid the calling of the multiplex PCR reads with MiXCR, one entry per CDR3 protein. The sample holds approximately 700,000 distinct CDR3 sequences; roughly two fifths are singletons and the top ten take approximately 43%. Sample: peripheral blood. Receptors originate from an adult man with Graves' ophthalmopathy. Each CDR3 is given with its conserved first and last residue. Each record gives: clone size, J gene, D gene, V gene, CDR3 length, CDR3 protein, CDR3 DNA. A D gene is named only where the DNA matches it firmly. Not all rows give a size; the values are once, few, many and, for expanded clones, a class.

>-|TRBJ1-3|TRBD1|TRBV9|17
CASSAKGTALSGNTIHF
TGTGCCAGCAGCGCGAAAGGGACAGCACTCTCTGGAAACACCATACATTTT
>many|TRBJ2-2|-|TRBV20-1|16
CSARDQAKKNTGELFF
TGCAGTGCTAGAGATCAAGCTAAGAAGAACACCGGGGAGCTGTTTTTT
>-|TRBJ2-5|-|TRBV2|14
CASSEGDLGETQYF
TGTGCCAGCAGTGAGGGGGACCTCGGAGAGACCCAGTACTTC
>few|TRBJ1-2|-|TRBV19|15
CASSPRTRGGDGYTF
TGTGCCAGTAGCCCTCGCACTCGGGGTGGGGATGGCTACACCTTC
>-|TRBJ1-1|TRBD1|TRBV29-1|13
CSVRTGQGAEAFF
TGCAGCGTTCGAACGGGACAGGGGGCTGAAGCTTTCTTT
>many|TRBJ1-1|-|TRBV20-1|10
CSAPFTEAFF
TGCAGTGCTCCCTTCACGGAAGCTTTCTTT
>few|TRBJ2-7|-|TRBV7-2|14
CASSLDGTRNEQYF
TGTGCCAGCAGCTTAGACGGGACGAGAAACGAGCAGTACTTC
>many|TRBJ1-1|-|TRBV7-8|15
CASSLEARVNTEAFF
TGTGCCAGCAGCTTAGAGGCCAGGGTGAACACTGAAGCTTTCTTT
>-|TRBJ1-6|-|TRBV28|12
CASSAGHSPLHF
TGTGCCAGCAGCGCTGGGCATTCACCCCTCCACTTT
>-|TRBJ1-3|-|TRBV11-1|15
CASSFTLGTGNTIYF
TGTGCCAGCAGCTTTACTTTGGGTACAGGAAACACCATATATTTT
>-|TRBJ1-1|TRBD1|TRBV29-1|10
CSVVPGGAFF
TGCAGCGTTGTACCAGGGGGGGCTTTCTTT
>-|TRBJ1-2|-|TRBV15|14
CATSSLAGGEGYTF
TGTGCCACCAGCAGCTTAGCGGGAGGAGAGGGCTACACCTTC
>many|TRBJ2-5|TRBD1|TRBV24-1|15
CATSDSTGGEETQYF
TGTGCCACCAGTGATTCGACAGGGGGGGAAGAGACCCAGTACTTC
>many|TRBJ2-5|-|TRBV5-8|13
CASREQSWETQYF
TGTGCCAGCAGGGAACAGAGCTGGGAGACCCAGTACTTC
>-|TRBJ2-2|-|TRBV20-1|14
CSARVSTNTGELFF
TGCAGTGCTAGAGTATCCACGAACACCGGGGAGCTGTTTTTT
>many|TRBJ1-4|-|TRBV29-1|13
CSVYGRRDEKLFF
TGCAGCGTTTACGGTCGACGGGATGAAAAACTGTTTTTT
>few|TRBJ2-5|TRBD1|TRBV7-2|16
CASSKGQGRGQETQYF
TGTGCCAGCAGCAAGGGACAGGGACGGGGGCAAGAGACCCAGTACTTC
>-|TRBJ1-6|-|TRBV7-3|13
CASSLNRQSPLHF
TGTGCCAGCAGCTTAAACAGACAGTCACCCCTCCACTTT
>once|TRBJ2-3|-|TRBV15|16
CATSRDKAGGADTQYF
TGTGCCACCAGCAGAGATAAGGCAGGGGGGGCAGATACGCAGTATTTT
>-|TRBJ1-2|-|TRBV12-3/TRBV12-4|11
CASLKGGGYTF
TGTGCCAGCCTCAAAGGGGGTGGCTACACCTTC
>few|TRBJ1-2|-|TRBV7-2|16
CASSLMGLPGDEGYTF
TGTGCCAGCAGCTTAATGGGCCTTCCAGGGGATGAGGGCTACACCTTC
>many|TRBJ1-1|-|TRBV7-9|17
CASSPRAIGRTRTQAFF
TGTGCCAGCAGCCCCCGCGCAATAGGTCGGACGCGAACCCAAGCTTTCTTT
>-|TRBJ2-7|TRBD2|TRBV20-1|17
CSADRSGGGTNSYEQYF
TGCAGTGCCGACCGTAGTGGCGGGGGAACAAATTCCTACGAGCAGTACTTC
>-|TRBJ1-1|-|TRBV7-2|16
CASSLVWTAENTEAFF
TGTGCCAGCAGCTTGGTGTGGACCGCTGAGAACACTGAAGCTTTCTTT
>few|TRBJ2-2|TRBD2|TRBV25-1|14
CASSTSGRAGELFF
TGTGCCAGCAGCACTAGCGGGAGGGCCGGGGAGCTGTTTTTT
>few|TRBJ2-7|TRBD1|TRBV7-9|14
CASSYRTGNHEQYF
TGTGCCAGCAGCTACCGGACAGGGAACCACGAGCAGTACTTC